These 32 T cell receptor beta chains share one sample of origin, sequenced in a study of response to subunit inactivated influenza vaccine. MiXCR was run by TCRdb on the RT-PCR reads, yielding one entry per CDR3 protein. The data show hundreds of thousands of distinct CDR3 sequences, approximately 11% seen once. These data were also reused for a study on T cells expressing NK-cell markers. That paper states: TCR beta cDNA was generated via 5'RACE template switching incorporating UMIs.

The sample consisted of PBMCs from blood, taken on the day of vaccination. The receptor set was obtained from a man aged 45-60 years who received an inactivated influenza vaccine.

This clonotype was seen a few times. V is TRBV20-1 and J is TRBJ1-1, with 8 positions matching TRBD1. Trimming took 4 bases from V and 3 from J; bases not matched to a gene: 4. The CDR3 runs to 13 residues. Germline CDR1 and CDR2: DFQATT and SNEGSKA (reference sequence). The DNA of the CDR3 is TGCAGTGCTACCGTGACAGGGGACACTGAAGCTTTCTTT. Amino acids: CSATVTGDTEAFF.

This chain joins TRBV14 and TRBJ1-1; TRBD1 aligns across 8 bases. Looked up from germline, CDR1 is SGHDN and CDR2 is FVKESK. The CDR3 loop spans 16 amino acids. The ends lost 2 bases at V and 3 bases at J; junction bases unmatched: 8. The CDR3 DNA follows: TGTGCCAGCAGCCAATTTCGGACAGGGTCGGACACTGAAGCTTTCTTT. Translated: CASSQFRTGSDTEAFF.

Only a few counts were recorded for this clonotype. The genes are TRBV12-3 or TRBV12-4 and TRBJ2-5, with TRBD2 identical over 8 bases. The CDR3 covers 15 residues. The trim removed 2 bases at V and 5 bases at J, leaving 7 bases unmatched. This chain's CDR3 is CASSLRAGVGETQYF. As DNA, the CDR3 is TGTGCCAGCAGTTTACGAGCGGGGGTTGGCGAGACCCAGTACTTC.

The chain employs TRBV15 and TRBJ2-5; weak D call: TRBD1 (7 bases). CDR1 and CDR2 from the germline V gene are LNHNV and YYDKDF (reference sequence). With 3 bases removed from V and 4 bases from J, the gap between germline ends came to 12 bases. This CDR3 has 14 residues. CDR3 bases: TGTGCCACCAGCAGGACAGGGCGGGGAGAGACCCAGTACTTC. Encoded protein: CATSRTGRGETQYF.

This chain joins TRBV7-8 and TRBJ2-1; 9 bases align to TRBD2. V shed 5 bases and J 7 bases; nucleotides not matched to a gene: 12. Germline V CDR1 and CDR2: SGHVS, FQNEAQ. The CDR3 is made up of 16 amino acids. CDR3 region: CASSPSLAGVVNEQFF. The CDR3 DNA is TGTGCCAGCAGCCCCAGTTTAGCGGGAGTCGTTAATGAGCAGTTCTTC.

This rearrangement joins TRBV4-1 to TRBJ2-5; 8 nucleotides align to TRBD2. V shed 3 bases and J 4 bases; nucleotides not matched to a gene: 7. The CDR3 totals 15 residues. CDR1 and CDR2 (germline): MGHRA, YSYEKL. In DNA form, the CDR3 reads TGCGCCAGCAGCCATCCGGGACTAGAAGGAGAGACCCAGTACTTC. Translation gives CASSHPGLEGETQYF.

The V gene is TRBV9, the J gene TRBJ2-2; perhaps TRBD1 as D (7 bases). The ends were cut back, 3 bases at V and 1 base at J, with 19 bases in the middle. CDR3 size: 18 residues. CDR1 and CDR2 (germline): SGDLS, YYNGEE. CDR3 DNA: TGTGCCAGCAGCGGCGGGACAGTCCTTTATAGGAACACCGGGGAGCTGTTTTTT. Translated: CASSGGTVLYRNTGELFF.

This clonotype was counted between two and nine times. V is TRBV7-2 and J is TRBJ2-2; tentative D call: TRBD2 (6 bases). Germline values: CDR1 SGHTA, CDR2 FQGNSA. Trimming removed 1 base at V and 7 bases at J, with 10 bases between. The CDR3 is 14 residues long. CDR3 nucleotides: TGTGCCAGCAGCTTAGTTTCGGGGGTCGGGGAGCTGTTTTTT. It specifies CASSLVSGVGELFF. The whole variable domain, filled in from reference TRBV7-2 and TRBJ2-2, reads GAGVSQSPSNKVTEKGKDVELRCDPISGHTALYWYRQSLGQGLEFLIYFQGNSAPDKSGLPSDRFSAERTGGSVSTLTIQRTQQEDSAVYLCASSLVSGVGELFFGEGSRLTVL.

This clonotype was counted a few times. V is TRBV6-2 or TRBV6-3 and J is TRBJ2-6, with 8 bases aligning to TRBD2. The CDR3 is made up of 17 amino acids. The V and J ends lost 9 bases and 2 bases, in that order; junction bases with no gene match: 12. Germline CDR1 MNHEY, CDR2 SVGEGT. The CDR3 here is CASINSGLGAGANVLTF. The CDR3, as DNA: TGTGCCAGTATTAATTCGGGACTAGGGGCTGGGGCCAACGTCCTGACTTTC.

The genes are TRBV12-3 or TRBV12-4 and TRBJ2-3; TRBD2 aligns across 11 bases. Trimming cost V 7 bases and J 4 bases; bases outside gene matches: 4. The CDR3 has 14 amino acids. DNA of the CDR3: TGTGCCAGCACTACTAGCGGGAGTTCAGATACGCAGTATTTT. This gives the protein CASTTSGSSDTQYF.

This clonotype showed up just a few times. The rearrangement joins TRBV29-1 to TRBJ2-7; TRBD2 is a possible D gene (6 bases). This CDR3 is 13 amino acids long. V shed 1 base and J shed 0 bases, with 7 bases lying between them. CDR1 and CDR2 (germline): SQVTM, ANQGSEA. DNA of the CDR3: TGCAGCGTTGAAGTCGGGAGCTCCTACGAGCAGTACTTC. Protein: CSVEVGSSYEQYF.

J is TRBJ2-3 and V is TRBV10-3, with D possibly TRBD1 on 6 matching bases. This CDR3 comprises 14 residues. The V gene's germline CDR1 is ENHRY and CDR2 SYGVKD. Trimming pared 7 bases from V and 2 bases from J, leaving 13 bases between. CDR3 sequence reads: CAIKRGMDTDTQYF. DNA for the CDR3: TGTGCCATCAAGAGGGGGATGGACACAGATACGCAGTATTTT.

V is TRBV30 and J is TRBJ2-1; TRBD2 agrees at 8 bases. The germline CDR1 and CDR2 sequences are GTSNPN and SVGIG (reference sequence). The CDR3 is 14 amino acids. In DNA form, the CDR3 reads TGTGCTCCAACCGGGCGGGGGGACTCCAATGAGCAGTTCTTC. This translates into CAPTGRGDSNEQFF. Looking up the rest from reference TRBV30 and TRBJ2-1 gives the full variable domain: SQTIHQWPATLVQPVGSPLSLECTVEGTSNPNLYWYRQAAGRGLQLLFYSVGIGQISSEVPQNLSASRPQDRQFILSSKKLLLSDSGFYLCAPTGRGDSNEQFFGPGTRLTVL.

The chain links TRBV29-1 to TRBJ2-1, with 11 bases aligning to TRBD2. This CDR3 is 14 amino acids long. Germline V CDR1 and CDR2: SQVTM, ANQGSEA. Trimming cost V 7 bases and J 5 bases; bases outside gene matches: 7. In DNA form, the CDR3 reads TGCAGCGCCGATATAGCGGGAGGGCACAATGAGCAGTTCTTC. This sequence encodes CSADIAGGHNEQFF.

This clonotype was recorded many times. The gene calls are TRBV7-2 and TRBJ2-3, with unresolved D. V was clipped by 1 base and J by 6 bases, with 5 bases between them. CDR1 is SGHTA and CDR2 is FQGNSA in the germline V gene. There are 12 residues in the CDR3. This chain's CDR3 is CASSLVEDTQYF. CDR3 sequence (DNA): TGTGCCAGCAGCTTAGTTGAGGATACGCAGTATTTT.

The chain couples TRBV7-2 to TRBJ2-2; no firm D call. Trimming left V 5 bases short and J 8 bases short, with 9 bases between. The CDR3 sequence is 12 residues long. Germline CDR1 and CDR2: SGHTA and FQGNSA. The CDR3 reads CASSNPTGELFF. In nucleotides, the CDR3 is TGTGCCAGCAGCAACCCGACAGGGGAGCTGTTTTTT.

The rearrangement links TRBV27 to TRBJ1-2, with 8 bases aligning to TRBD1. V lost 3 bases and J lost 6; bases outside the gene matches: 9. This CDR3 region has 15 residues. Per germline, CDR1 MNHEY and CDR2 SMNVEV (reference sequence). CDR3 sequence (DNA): TGTGCCAGCAGTTTCAGACTGACAGGGGCCAATGGCTACACCTTC. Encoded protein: CASSFRLTGANGYTF.

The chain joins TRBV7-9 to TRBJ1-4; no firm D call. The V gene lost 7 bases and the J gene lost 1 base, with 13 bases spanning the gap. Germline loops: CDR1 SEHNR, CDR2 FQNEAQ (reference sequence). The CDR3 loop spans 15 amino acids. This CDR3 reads CASTQWSGTNEKLFF. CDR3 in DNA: TGTGCCAGCACCCAATGGTCGGGAACTAATGAAAAACTGTTTTTT.

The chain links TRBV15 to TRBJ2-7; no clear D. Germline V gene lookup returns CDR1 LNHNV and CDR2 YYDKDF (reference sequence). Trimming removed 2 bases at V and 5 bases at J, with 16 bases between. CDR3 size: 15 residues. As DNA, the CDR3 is TGTGCCACCAGCAGAAATGCTTTCACCGTTCACGAGCAGTACTTC. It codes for CATSRNAFTVHEQYF.

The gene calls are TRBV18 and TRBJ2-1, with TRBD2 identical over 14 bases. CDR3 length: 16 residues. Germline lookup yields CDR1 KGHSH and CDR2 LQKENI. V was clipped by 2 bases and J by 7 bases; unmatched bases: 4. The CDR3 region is CASSPRLAGGVNEQFF. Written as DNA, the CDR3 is TGTGCCAGCTCACCAAGACTAGCGGGAGGGGTAAATGAGCAGTTCTTC.

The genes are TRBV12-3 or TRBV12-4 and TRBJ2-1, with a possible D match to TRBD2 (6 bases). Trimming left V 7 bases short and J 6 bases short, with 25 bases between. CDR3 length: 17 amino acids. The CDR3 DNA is TGTGCCAGCACTCCACCCCCAGGGACGGAGGGTGCCAATGAGCAGTTCTTC. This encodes CASTPPPGTEGANEQFF.

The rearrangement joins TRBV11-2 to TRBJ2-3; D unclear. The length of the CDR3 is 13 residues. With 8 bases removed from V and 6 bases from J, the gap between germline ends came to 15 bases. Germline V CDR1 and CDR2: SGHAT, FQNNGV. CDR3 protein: CASGLTAEDTQYF. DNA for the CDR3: TGTGCCAGCGGGTTGACTGCGGAGGATACGCAGTATTTT.

CDR3: CASSPGDNSYEQYF. The CDR3 bases are TGTGCCAGCTCACCAGGGGACAACTCCTACGAGCAGTACTTC. The chain combines TRBV18 with TRBJ2-7; D possibly corresponds to TRBD1 (6 bases). The CDR3 is 14 residues long. Germline V gives CDR1 KGHSH, CDR2 LQKENI. Trimming shortened V by 2 bases and J by 0 bases, and 8 bases separated the two germline ends.

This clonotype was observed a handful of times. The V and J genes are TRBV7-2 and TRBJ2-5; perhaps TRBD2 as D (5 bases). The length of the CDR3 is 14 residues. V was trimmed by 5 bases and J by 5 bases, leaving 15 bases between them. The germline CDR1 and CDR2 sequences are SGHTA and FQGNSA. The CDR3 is CASSPSGVGETQYF. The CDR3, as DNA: TGTGCCAGCAGCCCCTCCGGGGTGGGGGAGACCCAGTACTTC.

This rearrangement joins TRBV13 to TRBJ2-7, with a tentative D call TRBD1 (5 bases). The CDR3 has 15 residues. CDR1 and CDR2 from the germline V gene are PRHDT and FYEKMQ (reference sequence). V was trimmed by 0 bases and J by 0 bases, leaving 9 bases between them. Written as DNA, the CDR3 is TGTGCCAGCAGCTTAGGGTCAGGGATCTCCTACGAGCAGTACTTC. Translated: CASSLGSGISYEQYF.

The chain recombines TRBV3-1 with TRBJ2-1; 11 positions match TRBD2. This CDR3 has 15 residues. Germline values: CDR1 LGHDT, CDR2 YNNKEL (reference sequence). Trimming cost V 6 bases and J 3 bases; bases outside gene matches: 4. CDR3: CASRVAGGNYNEQFF. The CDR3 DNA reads TGTGCCAGCAGGGTAGCGGGAGGGAACTACAATGAGCAGTTCTTC.

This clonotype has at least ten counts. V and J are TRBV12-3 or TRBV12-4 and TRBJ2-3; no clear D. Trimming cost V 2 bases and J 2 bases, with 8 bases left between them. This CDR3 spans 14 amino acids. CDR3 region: CASSLMVFTDTQYF. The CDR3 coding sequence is TGTGCCAGCAGTTTAATGGTTTTCACAGATACGCAGTATTTT.

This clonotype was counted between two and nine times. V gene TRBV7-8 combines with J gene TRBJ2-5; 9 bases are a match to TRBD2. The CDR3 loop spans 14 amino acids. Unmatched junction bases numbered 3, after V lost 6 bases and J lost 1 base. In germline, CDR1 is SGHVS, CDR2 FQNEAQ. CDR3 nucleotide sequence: TGTGCCAGCAGACCTAGCGGGGTCCAAGAGACCCAGTACTTC. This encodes CASRPSGVQETQYF. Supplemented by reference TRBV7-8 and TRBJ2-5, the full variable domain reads GAGVSQSPRYKVAKRGQDVALRCDPISGHVSLFWYQQALGQGPEFLTYFQNEAQLDKSGLPSDRFFAERPEGSVSTLKIQRTQQEDSAVYLCASRPSGVQETQYFGPGTRLLVL.

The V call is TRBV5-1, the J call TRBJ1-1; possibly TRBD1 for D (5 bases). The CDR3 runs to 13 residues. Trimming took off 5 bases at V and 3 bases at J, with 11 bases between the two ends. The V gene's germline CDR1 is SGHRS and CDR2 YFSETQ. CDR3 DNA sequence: TGCGCCAGCAGAGAGGGGACGGACACTGAAGCTTTCTTT. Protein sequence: CASREGTDTEAFF. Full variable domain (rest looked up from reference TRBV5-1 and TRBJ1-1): KAGVTQTPRYLIKTRGQQVTLSCSPISGHRSVSWYQQTPGQGLQFLFEYFSETQRNKGNFPGRFSGRQFSNSRSEMNVSTLELGDSALYLCASREGTDTEAFFGQGTRLTVV.

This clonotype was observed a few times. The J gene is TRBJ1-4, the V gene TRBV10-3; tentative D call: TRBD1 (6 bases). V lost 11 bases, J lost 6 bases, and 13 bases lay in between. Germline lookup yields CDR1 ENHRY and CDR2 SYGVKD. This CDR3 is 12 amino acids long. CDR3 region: CASSGVDEKLFF. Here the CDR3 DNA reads TGTGCCTCATCAGGGGTGGATGAAAAACTGTTTTTT.

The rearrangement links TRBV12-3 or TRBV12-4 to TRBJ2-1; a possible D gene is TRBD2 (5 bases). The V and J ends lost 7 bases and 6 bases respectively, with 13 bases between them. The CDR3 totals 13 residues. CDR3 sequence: CASTPSGINEQFF. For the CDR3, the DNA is TGTGCCAGCACTCCCTCGGGGATCAATGAGCAGTTCTTC.

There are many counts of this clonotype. The CDR3 nucleotides are TGTGCCAGCAGTTTAGGGGGATTCCAAGAGACCCAGTACTTC. This sequence encodes CASSLGGFQETQYF. The chain has TRBV12-3 or TRBV12-4 and TRBJ2-5; D is ambiguous. There are 14 residues in the CDR3. V was trimmed by 1 base and J by 1 base, leaving 7 bases between them.